The present TCR beta chain was sequenced within a study of identical twins. General study points: Conclusions rested on cross-sectional statistics rather than following the same donors. Because invariant MAIT and iNKT cells could be present, zero-insertion analyses could be partly confounded. When twins shared out-of-frame alpha sequences, those sequences had excess low generation probability.

Only a few counts were recorded for this clonotype. As yet, its antigen is unknown. V was shortened by 6 bases and J by 1 base, with 15 bases between the two germline ends. The CDR3 contains 15 residues. Per the germline V gene, CDR1 is MNHNS and CDR2 is SASEGT. Template switching added a universal primer site; cDNA carried unique molecular identifiers. TCRdb fed the 5' RACE reads into MiXCR, producing one record per CDR3 protein. This sample has about 280,000 distinct CDR3 sequences; around 8.8% occur once, and the top ten carry 2.1%. A further study also used this sample, focusing on yellow fever vaccine responses in identical twins.

Specimen: memory (CD45RO+) T cells sorted from blood. This sequence joins TRBV6-1 and TRBJ1-1; TRBD1 might be the D (5 bases). The TCR was taken from a woman younger than 35 in good health. The CDR3 DNA sequence: TGTGCCAGCAGCCCCTGGGTGGGGGGGAACACTGAAGCTTTCTTT. It is translated as CASSPWVGGNTEAFF.